Listed below are T cell receptor beta chains from one sample, sequenced in a study of cytomegalovirus exposure and HLA in healthy donors. Data came from immunoSEQ multiplex PCR; TCRdb stores just in-frame clones and leaves some out. The sample holds roughly 100,000 clones; 65% are singletons and the top ten take 5.5% to 6%. Sequencing input: PBMCs. These TCRs come from a boy aged 5-17 years in good health and CMV-seropositive. Both conserved end residues are part of each CDR3. The D gene is left open where the match is weak. Only part of the rows carry a size: once, few, many, or a class if the clone is expanded.

CDR3aa: CASSLGHYNEKLFF
CDR3nt: TGTGCCAGCAGCTTGGGCCACTATAATGAAAAACTGTTTTTT
abundance: -
v_gene: TRBV5-6
j_gene: TRBJ1-4
d_gene: -

CDR3aa: CASSVTSGSYEQYF
CDR3nt: TGCGCCAGCAGCGTGACTAGCGGGAGCTACGAGCAGTACTTC
abundance: -
v_gene: TRBV5-1
j_gene: TRBJ2-7
d_gene: TRBD2

CDR3aa: CSVSYTGELFF
CDR3nt: TGCAGCGTTTCGTACACCGGGGAGCTGTTTTTT
abundance: -
v_gene: TRBV29-1
j_gene: TRBJ2-2
d_gene: -

CDR3aa: CASTSVTVYGYTF
CDR3nt: TGTGCCAGCACAAGCGTCACCGTCTATGGCTACACCTTC
abundance: -
v_gene: TRBV5-6
j_gene: TRBJ1-2
d_gene: -

CDR3aa: CASSFAGGLAVIRGGNEQFF
CDR3nt: TGTGCCAGCAGTTTCGCTGGGGGACTAGCGGTTATAAGGGGGGGCAATGAGCAGTTCTTC
abundance: -
v_gene: TRBV27
j_gene: TRBJ2-1
d_gene: TRBD2

CDR3aa: CASSQSITGYQPQHF
CDR3nt: TGCGCCAGCAGTCAATCGATCACCGGGTATCAGCCCCAGCATTTT
abundance: -
v_gene: TRBV23-1
j_gene: TRBJ1-5
d_gene: -

CDR3aa: CASSWTGSSGYTF
CDR3nt: TGCGCCAGCAGCTGGACCGGGAGTTCTGGCTACACCTTC
abundance: -
v_gene: TRBV5-1
j_gene: TRBJ1-2
d_gene: -

CDR3aa: CASSGTGEKLFF
CDR3nt: TGTGCCAGCAGTGGGACGGGGGAAAAACTGTTTTTT
abundance: medium-sized
v_gene: TRBV2
j_gene: TRBJ1-4
d_gene: -

CDR3aa: CASGTGGRETQYF
CDR3nt: TGTGCTAGCGGTACAGGGGGCAGAGAGACCCAGTACTTC
abundance: -
v_gene: TRBV12-5
j_gene: TRBJ2-5
d_gene: TRBD1

CDR3aa: CASSFWDRGAGEQYF
CDR3nt: TGTGCCAGCAGCTTTTGGGACAGGGGCGCCGGGGAGCAGTACTTC
abundance: -
v_gene: TRBV5-4
j_gene: TRBJ2-7
d_gene: TRBD1

CDR3aa: CASSSRTGFAEKLFF
CDR3nt: TGTGCCAGCAGCTCCCGGACAGGGTTCGCTGAAAAACTGTTTTTT
abundance: -
v_gene: TRBV7-8
j_gene: TRBJ1-4
d_gene: TRBD1

CDR3aa: CASSRRGNTEAFF
CDR3nt: TGTGCCAGCAGCCGGAGGGGGAACACTGAAGCTTTCTTT
abundance: -
v_gene: TRBV7-8
j_gene: TRBJ1-1
d_gene: -

CDR3aa: CASSATGGADTQYF
CDR3nt: TGTGCCAGCTCGGCGACAGGGGGCGCAGATACGCAGTATTTT
abundance: -
v_gene: TRBV18
j_gene: TRBJ2-3
d_gene: TRBD1

CDR3aa: CASSFWQGGHEQYF
CDR3nt: TGTGCCAGCAGTTTTTGGCAGGGAGGACACGAGCAGTACTTC
abundance: -
v_gene: TRBV28
j_gene: TRBJ2-7
d_gene: -

CDR3aa: CASTPGLAATGELFF
CDR3nt: TGTGCCAGCACCCCGGGACTAGCGGCAACCGGGGAGCTGTTTTTT
abundance: -
v_gene: TRBV6-1
j_gene: TRBJ2-2
d_gene: TRBD2

CDR3aa: CASRAGVGEKLFF
CDR3nt: TGTGCCAGCAGAGCAGGGGTTGGTGAAAAACTGTTTTTT
abundance: few
v_gene: TRBV6-1
j_gene: TRBJ1-4
d_gene: -

CDR3aa: CASSLDRESYNEQFF
CDR3nt: TGTGCCAGCAGCTTGGACAGGGAATCCTACAATGAGCAGTTCTTC
abundance: -
v_gene: TRBV7-8
j_gene: TRBJ2-1
d_gene: TRBD1

CDR3aa: CASSLGGSVDEQFF
CDR3nt: TGCGCCAGCAGCCTTGGAGGGAGCGTGGATGAGCAGTTCTTC
abundance: few
v_gene: TRBV5-1
j_gene: TRBJ2-1
d_gene: -

CDR3aa: CAWSRTVRGEQYF
CDR3nt: TGTGCCTGGAGTCGGACCGTCCGGGGCGAGCAGTACTTC
abundance: -
v_gene: TRBV30
j_gene: TRBJ2-7
d_gene: -

CDR3aa: CAWSGDFPYEQYF
CDR3nt: TGTGCCTGGAGCGGGGACTTCCCCTACGAGCAGTACTTC
abundance: -
v_gene: TRBV30
j_gene: TRBJ2-7
d_gene: -

CDR3aa: CAQQGHNTDTQYF
CDR3nt: TGTGCCCAACAGGGACACAACACAGATACGCAGTATTTT
abundance: few
v_gene: TRBV7-7
j_gene: TRBJ2-3
d_gene: -

CDR3aa: CASSATGGTLRNTEAFF
CDR3nt: TGCGCCAGCAGCGCCACAGGGGGCACACTCCGTAACACTGAAGCTTTCTTT
abundance: -
v_gene: TRBV5-1
j_gene: TRBJ1-1
d_gene: TRBD1

CDR3aa: CSALGGQGREKLFF
CDR3nt: TGCAGCGCCTTGGGAGGACAGGGTCGGGAAAAACTGTTTTTT
abundance: -
v_gene: TRBV29-1
j_gene: TRBJ1-4
d_gene: TRBD1

CDR3aa: CASLVGMNTEAFF
CDR3nt: TGTGCCAGCCTAGTTGGTATGAACACTGAAGCTTTCTTT
abundance: -
v_gene: TRBV19
j_gene: TRBJ1-1
d_gene: -

CDR3aa: CASSLRGGEGHYTF
CDR3nt: TGCGCCAGCAGCTTGAGGGGGGGAGAGGGGCACTACACCTTC
abundance: -
v_gene: TRBV5-1
j_gene: TRBJ1-2
d_gene: -

CDR3aa: CASSSSLGLAVYEQYF
CDR3nt: TGTGCCAGCAGCTCGAGTTTGGGACTAGCAGTTTACGAGCAGTACTTC
abundance: -
v_gene: TRBV5-6
j_gene: TRBJ2-7
d_gene: TRBD2

CDR3aa: CASSVGGRGEAFF
CDR3nt: TGTGCCAGCAGCGTAGGAGGCAGGGGTGAAGCTTTCTTT
abundance: -
v_gene: TRBV9
j_gene: TRBJ1-1
d_gene: -